This T cell receptor (beta chain) was identified in a study of blood T cell repertoires in COVID-19. Looking at the study overall: Samples of COVID-19 (acute and convalescent) were obtained from the United States, Italy and Spain. PBMCs, B-cell-depleted T cells, or T cells provided the cDNA or gDNA that made up the material.

This clone was picked up one time. V lost 5 bases to trimming and J lost 5 bases, with 19 bases between them. Germline CDR1 is SGHVS and CDR2 is FNYEAQ. The CDR3 has 16 residues. The table came from immunoSEQ multiplex PCR; TCRdb's copy has only in-frame clones and leaves some out. The sample includes around 400,000 clones, around 83% of them seen just once. What the recovered Cohort 3 donors had was two negative PCRs, clearance, or symptom resolution. The sample comprised PBMCs or T cells enriched from blood (not recorded which). J is TRBJ2-1 and V is TRBV7-6; D unclear. The TCR originated in a woman aged 50 to 60 who had recovered from COVID-19. CDR3: CASSGSSLPPNNEQFF. The CDR3, as DNA: TGTGCCAGCAGCGGCTCATCCCTCCCACCGAACAATGAGCAGTTCTTC.